This record covers a single T cell receptor beta chain. The record originates from a study of blood T cell repertoires in COVID-19. At the level of the study: Some COVID-19 samples were acute and others convalescent; all came from the United States, Italy and Spain. PBMCs, B-cell-depleted T cells, or T cells were the source of the cDNA or gDNA that made up the material.

In the source study's methods: How many nucleated cells were present was estimated from reference gene primer amplification. Generated by immunoSEQ multiplex PCR, the TCRdb table keeps only in-frame clones and is missing some. The V and J calls and the clone size are those of that table, but D and trimming were determined from the DNA. The table shows 200,000 or so clones, with roughly 76% occurring only once. Seattle-derived patients entered the study during active infection and were followed longitudinally. CDR3 length: 16 amino acids. The germline V gene encodes CDR1 LGHDT and CDR2 YNNKEL (reference sequence). J was trimmed by 5 bases and V by 1 base; bases with no gene match: 4.

The rearrangement links TRBV3-1 (or the pseudogene TRBV3-2) to TRBJ2-5; 13 nucleotides agree with TRBD2. The TCR comes from a woman at least 80 years old with COVID-19, enrolled during active disease. Source material: peripheral blood. The CDR3 spells CASSQVLAGGPETQYF. The CDR3 DNA reads as TGTGCCAGCAGCCAAGTACTAGCGGGAGGGCCTGAGACCCAGTACTTC.